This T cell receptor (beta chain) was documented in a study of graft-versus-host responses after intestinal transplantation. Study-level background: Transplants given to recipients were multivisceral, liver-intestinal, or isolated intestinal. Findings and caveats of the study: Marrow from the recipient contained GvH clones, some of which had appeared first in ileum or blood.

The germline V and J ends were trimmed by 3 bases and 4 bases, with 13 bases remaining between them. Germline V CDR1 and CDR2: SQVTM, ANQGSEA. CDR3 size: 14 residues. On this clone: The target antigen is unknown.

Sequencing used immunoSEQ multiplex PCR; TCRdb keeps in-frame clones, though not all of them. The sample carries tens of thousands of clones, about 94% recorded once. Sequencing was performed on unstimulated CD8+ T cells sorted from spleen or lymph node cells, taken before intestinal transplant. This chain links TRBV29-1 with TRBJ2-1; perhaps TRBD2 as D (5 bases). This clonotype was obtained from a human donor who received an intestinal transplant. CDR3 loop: CSVDGRGAYNEQFF. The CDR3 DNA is TGCAGCGTTGATGGTCGGGGAGCTTACAATGAGCAGTTCTTC.